The 22 T cell receptor beta chains reported below all come from one sample, sequenced in a study of OX40 agonist ivuxolimab in advanced cancers. Sequencing was performed with immunoSEQ multiplex PCR; in TCRdb, only in-frame clones are kept and a portion is missing. This sample has approximately 12,000 clones, with approximately 69% found just once. Sample: CD4+ or CD8+ T cells sorted from blood, taken in a trial of the OX40 agonist ivuxolimab. These receptors originate from an adult with an advanced solid tumor such as melanoma, head and neck, liver or kidney cancer.

This chain links TRBV13 with TRBJ1-4; D ambiguous. CDR3 length: 15 residues. Trimming removed 2 bases at V and 0 bases at J, with 7 bases between. Germline CDR1 and CDR2: PRHDT and FYEKMQ (reference sequence). CDR3 region: CASSLKTATNEKLFF. The CDR3 DNA is TGTGCCAGCAGCTTAAAGACGGCAACTAATGAAAAACTGTTTTTT. Variable domain in full (rest from reference TRBV13 and TRBJ1-4): AAGVIQSPRHLIKEKRETATLKCYPIPRHDTVYWYQQGPGQDPQFLISFYEKMQSDKGSIPDRFSAQQFSDYHSELNMSSLELGDSALYFCASSLKTATNEKLFFGSGTQLSVL.

This clone was picked up a small number of times. V usage is TRBV6-5 and J usage is TRBJ2-4; the D call may be TRBD1 or TRBD2 (6 bases each). The CDR3 is 11 amino acids. The V gene's germline CDR1 is MNHEY and CDR2 SVGAGI. The V gene lost 11 bases and the J gene lost 15 bases, with 20 bases spanning the gap. CDR3 bases: TGTGCCCCCGGGGGACATCTCTTCCTGTACTTC. This sequence encodes CAPGGHLFLYF.

This clone came up a few times. The chain recombines TRBV27 with TRBJ2-5; D is possibly TRBD1 (5 bases). CDR3 length equals 12 residues. Germline V gives CDR1 MNHEY, CDR2 SMNVEV (reference sequence). V shed 5 bases and J shed 5 bases, with 9 bases lying between them. In DNA, the CDR3 is TGTGCCAGCAGTCCAGGGTGGGAGACCCAGTACTTC. Protein: CASSPGWETQYF.

The genes are TRBV6-6 and TRBJ2-5; tentatively, D is TRBD2 (6 bases). Germline lookup yields CDR1 MNHNY and CDR2 SVGAGI (reference sequence). Trimming removed 4 bases from V and 4 bases from J, with 13 bases in between. This CDR3 has 14 amino acids. The CDR3 loop is CASSWDGRGETQYF. CDR3 nucleotide sequence: TGTGCCAGCAGTTGGGACGGGCGGGGAGAGACCCAGTACTTC.

The V and J genes are TRBV7-8 and TRBJ2-1; D may match TRBD1 or TRBD2 (7 bases each). The germline V and J ends were trimmed by 4 bases and 1 base, with 14 bases remaining between them. Germline CDR1 SGHVS, CDR2 FQNEAQ. The CDR3 has 16 residues. CDR3 amino acids: CASSSQGGNSYNEQFF. CDR3 nucleotide sequence: TGTGCCAGCAGCTCTCAGGGGGGGAATTCCTACAATGAGCAGTTCTTC.

Regarding this clone: Possible read error: a much larger clone is one base away. The V gene is TRBV1, the J gene TRBJ2-1; the table names TRBD2, a call not compared with the DNA. TRBV1 is a pseudogene. This CDR3 comprises 14 residues. This chain's CDR3 is CTSNRTSGHNEQFF. The CDR3 DNA reads as TGCACCAGCAACCGGACTAGCGGTCACAATGAGCAGTTCTTC.

The CDR3 DNA reads as TGTGCCAGCAGTTTATACAGGAGCTCCTACAATGAGCAGTTCTTC. It translates to CASSLYRSSYNEQFF. This rearrangement joins TRBV28 to TRBJ2-1, with D possibly matching TRBD1 (5 bases). CDR3 size: 15 residues. V was cut by 1 base and J by 0 bases, with 7 bases left in between. Per germline, CDR1 MDHEN and CDR2 SYDVKM.

This clone was seen a few times. The gene calls are TRBV28 and TRBJ2-1; TRBD1 agrees at 7 bases. The germline V gene encodes CDR1 MDHEN and CDR2 SYDVKM. The CDR3 totals 14 residues. Trimming at V came to 11 bases and at J to 0 bases, leaving 7 bases not matched to a gene. The chain's CDR3 is CACRWDSSYNEQFF. CDR3 in DNA: TGTGCCTGTCGGTGGGACAGCTCCTACAATGAGCAGTTCTTC.

The V gene is TRBV6-6, the J gene TRBJ2-7; D may be TRBD2 (5 bases). Trimming pared 5 bases from V and 2 bases from J, leaving 13 bases between. The germline V gene has CDR1 MNHNY and CDR2 SVGAGI (reference sequence). CDR3 length equals 14 residues. The DNA for the CDR3 is TGTGCCAGCAGTGACGAGGGTCGGACCTACGAGCAGTACTTC. Protein: CASSDEGRTYEQYF.

The V gene is TRBV6-1, the J gene TRBJ2-3; tentatively, D is TRBD2 (6 bases). CDR1 is MNHNS and CDR2 is SASEGT in the germline V gene. V lost 7 bases, J lost 2 bases, and 16 bases lay in between. The CDR3 runs to 15 residues. CDR3: CASIKRALNTDTQYF. CDR3 in DNA: TGTGCCAGCATTAAGCGGGCACTCAACACAGATACGCAGTATTTT.

This chain joins TRBV14 and TRBJ2-5; unclear D gene. The germline gives CDR1 SGHDN, CDR2 FVKESK. V lost 0 bases and J 2 bases, leaving 7 bases between the germline ends. This CDR3 is 14 amino acids long. The CDR3: CASSQDLAQETQYF. CDR3 bases: TGTGCCAGCAGCCAAGATCTGGCACAAGAGACCCAGTACTTC.

This clone was counted between two and nine times. The chain employs TRBV6-6 and TRBJ2-7; TRBD1 aligns across 7 bases. CDR1 MNHNY and CDR2 SVGAGI come from the germline V gene (reference sequence). V was pared by 5 bases and J by 3 bases, with 4 bases of the junction left unmatched. CDR3 length: 13 amino acids. The DNA of the CDR3 is TGTGCCAGCAGTCACGGACAGGACTACGAGCAGTACTTC. Its translation: CASSHGQDYEQYF.

The rearrangement links TRBV5-1 to TRBJ2-5, with 12 nucleotides matching TRBD2. CDR3 length equals 17 residues. Germline V gene lookup returns CDR1 SGHRS and CDR2 YFSETQ. With V trimmed by 0 bases and J by 5 bases, 8 bases remained unmatched. The DNA for the CDR3 is TGCGCCAGCAGCTTGGGACTAGCGGGAGTGAAGTGGGAGACCCAGTACTTC. Its protein is CASSLGLAGVKWETQYF.

This rearrangement joins TRBV1 to TRBJ1-1. TRBV1 is listed as a pseudogene. CDR3 length equals 19 residues. In DNA form, the CDR3 reads TGCACCAGCAGCCGGGGGGGGACTCCCCCCCGTTGCCTTAACACTGAAGCTTTCTTT. It specifies CTSSRGGTPPRCLNTEAFF.

This clone was counted between two and nine times. The genes are TRBV11-2 and TRBJ2-5; TRBD2 aligns across 13 bases. CDR1 and CDR2 from the germline V gene are SGHAT and FQNNGV. J lost 3 bases, V lost 5 bases, and 9 bases had no gene match. The CDR3 loop spans 17 amino acids. CDR3 in amino acids: CASSTGLAGLREETQYF. In nucleotides, the CDR3 is TGTGCCAGCAGCACGGGACTAGCGGGACTCCGGGAAGAGACCCAGTACTTC.

The rearrangement links TRBV11-2 to TRBJ2-1, with D possibly being TRBD2 (7 bases). V lost 5 bases and J lost 8, with 22 bases in between. The CDR3 spans 16 residues. The germline V gene has CDR1 SGHAT and CDR2 FQNNGV. The CDR3 coding sequence is TGTGCCAGCAGCCCCCAATTTGCGGGGGAGGGGGATGAGCAGTTCTTC. Translated, it gives CASSPQFAGEGDEQFF.

CDR3 sequence: CASSQEGQGVYEQYF. CDR3 nucleotide sequence: TGCGCCAGCAGCCAAGAAGGACAGGGGGTCTACGAGCAGTACTTC. The chain carries TRBV4-1 and TRBJ2-7; 10 nucleotides line up with TRBD1. CDR1 and CDR2 from the germline V gene are MGHRA and YSYEKL. The CDR3 sequence is 15 residues long. After removal of 0 bases from V and 3 bases from J, the junction contained 2 bases not matched to a gene.

Only a few counts were recorded for this clone. This sequence joins TRBV7-9 and TRBJ2-1; possibly TRBD2 for D (5 bases). Per the germline V gene, CDR1 is SEHNR and CDR2 is FQNEAQ (reference sequence). This CDR3 has 14 residues. Trimming left V 4 bases short and J 5 bases short, with 12 bases between. The CDR3 loop reads CASSSGGVDNEQFF. The CDR3 nucleotides read TGTGCCAGCAGCTCAGGAGGTGTTGACAATGAGCAGTTCTTC.

This clone was recorded a few times. The V and J genes are TRBV6-5 and TRBJ2-2; weak D call: TRBD1 (6 bases). This CDR3 region has 15 residues. CDR1 and CDR2 from the germline V gene are MNHEY and SVGAGI. Trimming left V 6 bases short and J 5 bases short, with 16 bases between. CDR3 protein: CASREQGLETGELFF. CDR3 in DNA: TGTGCCAGCAGAGAACAGGGCTTGGAGACCGGGGAGCTGTTTTTT.

This chain uses TRBV7-9 with TRBJ2-1; D call uncertain. V was cut by 1 base and J by 11 bases, with 9 bases left in between. Germline V gene sequence: CDR1 SEHNR, CDR2 FQNEAQ (reference sequence). The CDR3 covers 12 residues. This chain's CDR3 is CASSLVPTQQFF. The DNA of the CDR3 is TGTGCCAGCAGCTTAGTACCCACCCAGCAGTTCTTC. Drawing the rest from reference TRBV7-9 and TRBJ2-1, the complete variable domain is DTGVSQNPRHKITKRGQNVTFRCDPISEHNRLYWYRQTLGQGPEFLTYFQNEAQLEKSRLLSDRFSAERPKGSFSTLEIQRTEQGDSAMYLCASSLVPTQQFFGPGTRLTVL.

The chain employs TRBV27 and TRBJ1-3, with TRBD1 matching 8 bases. J was trimmed by 0 bases and V by 4 bases; bases with no gene match: 8. CDR1 is MNHEY and CDR2 is SMNVEV in the germline V gene (reference sequence). The CDR3 covers 17 residues. The CDR3 DNA sequence: TGTGCCAGCAGTTACGGGCTGGACAGGGACTCTGGAAACACCATATATTTT. Amino acids: CASSYGLDRDSGNTIYF.

The V call is TRBV27, the J call TRBJ2-1; the match to TRBD1 covers 11 bases. Per germline, CDR1 MNHEY and CDR2 SMNVEV (reference sequence). Losses at the gene ends were 6 bases for V and 5 bases for J; bases not matched to a gene: 3. The CDR3 has 14 residues. The CDR3 DNA is TGTGCCAGCAGCTGGGACAGGGGGGACAATGAGCAGTTCTTC. This codes for CASSWDRGDNEQFF.